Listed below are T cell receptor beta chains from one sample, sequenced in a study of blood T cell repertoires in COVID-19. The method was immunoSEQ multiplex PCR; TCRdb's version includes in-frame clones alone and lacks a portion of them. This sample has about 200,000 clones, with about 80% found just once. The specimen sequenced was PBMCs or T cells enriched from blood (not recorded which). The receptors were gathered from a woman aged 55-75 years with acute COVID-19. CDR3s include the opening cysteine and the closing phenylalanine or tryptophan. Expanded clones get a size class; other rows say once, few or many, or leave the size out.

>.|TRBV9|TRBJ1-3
CASSVGSNGNTIYF
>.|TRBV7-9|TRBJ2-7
CAGFPSGKDEQYF
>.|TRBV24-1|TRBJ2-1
CATSEPGQGNEQFF
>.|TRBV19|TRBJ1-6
CASSTSGGGGSPLHF
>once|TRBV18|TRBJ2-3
CASSQNGAPATDTQYF
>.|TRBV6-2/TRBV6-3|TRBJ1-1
CASSYRGENTEAFF
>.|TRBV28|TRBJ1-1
CASRIDRVTEAFF
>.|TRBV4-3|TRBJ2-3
CASSQGLLVTDTQYF
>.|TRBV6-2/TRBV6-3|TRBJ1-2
CASSPTGFLRGTYGYTF
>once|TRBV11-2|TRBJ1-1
CASSLVRGTEAFF
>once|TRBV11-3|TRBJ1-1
CASSLAGVNTEAFF
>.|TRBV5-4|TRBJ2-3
CASSSWDLYTDTQYF
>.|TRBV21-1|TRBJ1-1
CASSRVRTVVTFF
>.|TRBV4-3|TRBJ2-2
CASSPMTGTSGGHNTGELFF
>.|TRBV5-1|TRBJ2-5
CASSATGEETQYF
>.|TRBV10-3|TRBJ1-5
CAINSGAGQPQHF
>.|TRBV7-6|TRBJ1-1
CASSSPSSNTEAFF
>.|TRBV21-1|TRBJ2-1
CASLRSGQDNNEQFF
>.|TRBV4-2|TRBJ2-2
CASSQGTSQNTGELFF
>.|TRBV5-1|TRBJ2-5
CASSPGQGHQETQYF
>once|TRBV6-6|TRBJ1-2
CASRDGGQLYGYTF
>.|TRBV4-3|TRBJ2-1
CASSQLAGTNEQFF
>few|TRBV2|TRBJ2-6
CASSGTYGGANVLTF
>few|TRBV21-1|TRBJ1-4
CASSSHRETSHGNEKLFF
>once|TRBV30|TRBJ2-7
CACSSSGLYEQYF
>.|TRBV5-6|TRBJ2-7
CASSFGGRDYEQYF
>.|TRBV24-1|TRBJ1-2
CATSDHGQGKDGYTF
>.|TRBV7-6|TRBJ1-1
CASSLSPGADMNTEAFF
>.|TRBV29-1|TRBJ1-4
CSVSPRGLPEGEKLFF
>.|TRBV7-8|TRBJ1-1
CASSTYRGLNTEAFF
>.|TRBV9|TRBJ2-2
CASSGQESPNTGELFF
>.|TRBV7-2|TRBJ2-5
CASSPTAGGYETQYF
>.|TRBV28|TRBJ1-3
CAGGPSGNTIYF
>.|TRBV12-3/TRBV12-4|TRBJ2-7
CASSRDRGHEQYF
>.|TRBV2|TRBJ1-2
CASSGGYVGYTF
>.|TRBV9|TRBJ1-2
CASSVAGGIGGYTF
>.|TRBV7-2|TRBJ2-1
CASSLASSGGKEQFF
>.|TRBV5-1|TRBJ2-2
CASSRQGENTGELFF
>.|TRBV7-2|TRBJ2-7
CASSLGGAGGAYEQYF
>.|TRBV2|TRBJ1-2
CASSEGAGHYGYTF
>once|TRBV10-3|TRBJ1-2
CAISDQNRGSGYTF
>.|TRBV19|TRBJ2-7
CASSISGLAAEQYF
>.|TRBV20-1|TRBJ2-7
CSASRAENEQYF
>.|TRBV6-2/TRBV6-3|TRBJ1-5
CASSRIRGNLSNQPQHF
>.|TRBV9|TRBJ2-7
CASSGSSSGPTYEQYF
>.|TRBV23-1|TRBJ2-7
CASSQCPLYEQYF
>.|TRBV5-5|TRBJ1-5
CASSSLRGGEPQHF
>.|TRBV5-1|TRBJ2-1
CASSRTSGGAYEQFF
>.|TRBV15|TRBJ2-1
CATSSRGTLGGEQFF
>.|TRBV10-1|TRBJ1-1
CASSQNRVMNTEAFF
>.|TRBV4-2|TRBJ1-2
CASSQAFRRGRRNSGYTF
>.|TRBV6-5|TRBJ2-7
CASSYAGTGPYEQYF
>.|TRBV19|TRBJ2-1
CASSIDQGAKQFF
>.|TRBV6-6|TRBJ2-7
CASSQRRLAETLYEQYF
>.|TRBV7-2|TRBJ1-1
CASSTMGGNTEAFF
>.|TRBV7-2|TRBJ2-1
CASSLGGRVDEQFF
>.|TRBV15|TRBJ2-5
CATSKEYSGGQETQYF